This passage covers 7 T cell receptor beta chains from one sample sequenced in a study of T cell responses to AZD1222 COVID-19 vaccine. Sequenced by immunoSEQ multiplex PCR; TCRdb stores in-frame clones only, minus some. In the table there are 90,000 to 120,000 clones, roughly nine tenths of which are singletons. Sequenced material: peripheral blood, taken 28 days after the second dose of the MenACWY control vaccine. The receptor source for this set is an adult who received the MenACWY meningococcal vaccine as a control.

The V and J genes are TRBV6-5 and TRBJ2-3, with D maybe TRBD2 (5 bases). Trimming left V 2 bases short and J 6 bases short, with 9 bases between. The germline gives CDR1 MNHEY, CDR2 SVGAGI. There are 13 residues in the CDR3. The CDR3 DNA reads as TGTGCCAGCAGTTACGAGGGTAGGGATACGCAGTATTTT. Translated, it gives CASSYEGRDTQYF.

The chain combines TRBV18 with TRBJ1-4, with TRBD1 matching over 10 bases. From germline, CDR1 is KGHSH and CDR2 LQKENI. The junction had 13 bases not matched to a gene; V was cut back by 2 bases and J by 7 bases. CDR3 length: 18 amino acids. The CDR3 reads CASSPIYPGQGVVEKLFF. CDR3 bases: TGTGCCAGCTCACCAATTTACCCCGGACAGGGGGTTGTTGAAAAACTGTTTTTT.

The chain carries TRBV19 and TRBJ1-5; possibly TRBD1 for D (5 bases). From germline, CDR1 is LNHDA and CDR2 SQIVND (reference sequence). CDR3 length: 17 residues. V lost 4 bases and J 6 bases, leaving 22 bases between the germline ends. CDR3 loop: CASSKWSQGGGTQPQHF. The DNA for the CDR3 is TGTGCCAGTAGTAAGTGGTCCCAGGGAGGAGGAACTCAGCCCCAGCATTTT.

This clone was seen only a few times. The chain's CDR3 is CASSQGNGNTIYF. The DNA for the CDR3 is TGTGCCAGCAGCCAGGGGAACGGAAACACCATATATTTT. The J gene is TRBJ1-3, the V gene TRBV3-1 (or the pseudogene TRBV3-2); D is undetermined. Per germline, CDR1 LGHDT and CDR2 YNNKEL (reference sequence). This CDR3 has 13 amino acids. The ends were cut back, 3 bases at V and 4 bases at J, with 7 bases in the middle.

The chain joins TRBV11-3 to TRBJ2-2, with D possibly matching TRBD2 (5 bases). The CDR3 contains 18 residues. V was shortened by 0 bases and J by 1 base, with 15 bases between the two germline ends. Germline V gene lookup returns CDR1 SGHNT and CDR2 YENEEA. CDR3 bases: TGTGCCAGCAGCTTAGACCCCCCATGGGAGAGGAACACCGGGGAGCTGTTTTTT. It encodes CASSLDPPWERNTGELFF.

This chain connects TRBV13 to TRBJ1-3, with D maybe TRBD1 (5 bases). The germline CDR1 and CDR2 sequences are PRHDT and FYEKMQ (reference sequence). Trimming shortened V by 8 bases and J by 2 bases, and 7 bases separated the two germline ends. The CDR3 runs 12 residues. The CDR3 DNA is TGTGCCAGCTCAGGGACTGGAAACACCATATATTTT. Amino acids: CASSGTGNTIYF.

The chain carries TRBV28 and TRBJ2-5; D possibly corresponds to TRBD1 (6 bases). V lost 6 bases to trimming and J lost 5 bases, with 16 bases between them. The germline V gene encodes CDR1 MDHEN and CDR2 SYDVKM. CDR3 length: 14 residues. The CDR3 DNA sequence: TGTGCCAGCAGCCCCGGGACACCGAAGGAGACCCAGTACTTC. It is translated as CASSPGTPKETQYF.